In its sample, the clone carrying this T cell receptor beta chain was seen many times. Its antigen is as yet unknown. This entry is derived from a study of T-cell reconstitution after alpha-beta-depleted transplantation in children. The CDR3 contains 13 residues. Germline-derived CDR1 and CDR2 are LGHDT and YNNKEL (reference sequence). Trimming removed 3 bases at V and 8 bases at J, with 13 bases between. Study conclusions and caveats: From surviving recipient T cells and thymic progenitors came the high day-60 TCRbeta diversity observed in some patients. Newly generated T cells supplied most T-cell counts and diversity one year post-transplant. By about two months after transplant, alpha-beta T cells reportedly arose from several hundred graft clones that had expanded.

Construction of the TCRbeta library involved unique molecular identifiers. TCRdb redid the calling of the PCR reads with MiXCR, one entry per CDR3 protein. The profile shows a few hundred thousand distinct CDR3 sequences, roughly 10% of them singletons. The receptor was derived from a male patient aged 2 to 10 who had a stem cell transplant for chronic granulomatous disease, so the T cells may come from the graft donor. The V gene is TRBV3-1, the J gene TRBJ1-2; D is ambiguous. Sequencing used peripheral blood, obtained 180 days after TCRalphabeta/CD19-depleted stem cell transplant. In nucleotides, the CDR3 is TGTGCCAGCAGCCATAAGGCGGCCGGGGGCTACACCTTC. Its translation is CASSHKAAGGYTF. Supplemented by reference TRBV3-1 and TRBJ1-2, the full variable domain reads DTAVSQTPKYLVTQMGNDKSIKCEQNLGHDTMYWYKQDSKKFLKIMFSYNNKELIINETVPNRFSPKSPDKAHLNLHINSLELGDSAVYFCASSHKAAGGYTFGSGTRLTVV.